These 30 T cell receptor beta chains were sequenced from one sample in a study of blood T cell repertoires in COVID-19. Measured with immunoSEQ multiplex PCR; TCRdb has only the in-frame clones, and not every one. The sample carries a few hundred thousand clones, about 88% recorded once. The source material was PBMCs or T cells enriched from blood (not recorded which). These receptors all stem from a young man with acute COVID-19.

A few counts support this clone. The V gene is TRBV5-1, the J gene TRBJ1-4; TRBD1 matches 9 bases. The length of the CDR3 is 15 residues. V shed 4 bases and J 7 bases; nucleotides not matched to a gene: 8. The germline V gene encodes CDR1 SGHRS and CDR2 YFSETQ. Here the CDR3 DNA reads TGCGCCAGCAGCCTAGACAGGGGGAAGGGTGAAAAACTGTTTTTT. This gives the protein CASSLDRGKGEKLFF.

The CDR3 sequence is CASSAKQTGPRGYTF. The CDR3 DNA is TGTGCCAGTAGTGCAAAGCAGACAGGACCTCGTGGCTACACCTTC. J is TRBJ1-2 and V is TRBV19; tentatively, D is TRBD1 (6 bases). Germline V CDR1 and CDR2: LNHDA, SQIVND (reference sequence). This CDR3 comprises 15 residues. Trimming pared 5 bases from V and 7 bases from J, leaving 20 bases between.

The chain is built from TRBV28 and TRBJ1-1, with no clear D. The CDR3 sequence is 14 residues long. V was trimmed by 5 bases and J by 5 bases, leaving 15 bases between them. Germline values: CDR1 MDHEN, CDR2 SYDVKM. This chain's CDR3 is CASSLLGRSTEAFF. CDR3 bases: TGTGCCAGCAGTCTACTGGGCCGCTCGACTGAAGCTTTCTTT.

The chain carries TRBV5-4 and TRBJ1-1; 9 bases map to TRBD1. The CDR3 length is 14 residues. Germline trimming cut 4 bases from V and 3 bases from J; bases unmatched to any gene: 4. Germline CDR1 SGHNT, CDR2 YYREEE (reference sequence). CDR3 protein: CASSTRDRDTEAFF. For the CDR3, the DNA is TGTGCCAGCAGCACCCGGGACAGGGACACTGAAGCTTTCTTT.

V is TRBV7-2 and J is TRBJ1-1, with D hard to call. The CDR3 covers 14 residues. V lost 2 bases to trimming and J lost 1 base, with 8 bases between them. Germline CDR1 reads SGHTA; CDR2 reads FQGNSA. CDR3: CASSLRQENTEAFF. CDR3 DNA: TGTGCCAGCAGCTTAAGGCAGGAGAACACTGAAGCTTTCTTT.

The CDR3 loop is CASSLHPGQGGEKLFF. CDR3 nucleotide sequence: TGTGCCAGCAGCCTACATCCGGGACAGGGTGGGGAAAAACTGTTTTTT. This chain joins TRBV9 and TRBJ1-4, with 9 nucleotides matching TRBD1. V shed 4 bases and J 8 bases; nucleotides not matched to a gene: 12. The CDR3 runs to 16 residues. Germline V CDR1 and CDR2: SGDLS, YYNGEE. Full variable domain (outside the CDR3, taken from reference TRBV9 and TRBJ1-4): DSGVTQTPKHLITATGQRVTLRCSPRSGDLSVYWYQQSLDQGLQFLIQYYNGEERAKGNILERFSAQQFPDLHSELNLSSLELGDSALYFCASSLHPGQGGEKLFFGSGTQLSVL.

The genes are TRBV10-2 and TRBJ2-5; 10 bases map to TRBD1. The junction had 10 bases not matched to a gene; V was cut back by 11 bases and J by 4 bases. CDR3 length equals 14 residues. Germline CDR1 and CDR2: WSHSY and SAAADI. The CDR3 is CAGAGTGVGETQYF. CDR3 coding DNA: TGCGCCGGAGCCGGGACAGGGGTTGGAGAGACCCAGTACTTC.

This clone has only one observation. The chain is built from TRBV9 and TRBJ2-2; D perhaps matches TRBD2 (6 bases). Germline V gene data show CDR1 as SGDLS and CDR2 as YYNGEE. The V gene lost 1 base and the J gene lost 6 bases, with 7 bases spanning the gap. This CDR3 is 13 amino acids long. CDR3 loop: CASSVSGPGELFF. The CDR3, as DNA: TGTGCCAGCAGCGTAAGCGGGCCCGGGGAGCTGTTTTTT.

The V and J genes are TRBV6-5 and TRBJ2-5; possibly TRBD1 for D (6 bases). Deletions cut 11 bases from V and 5 bases from J, with 18 bases between. The length of the CDR3 is 13 residues. CDR1 and CDR2 from the germline V gene are MNHEY and SVGAGI. The CDR3 loop reads CAAKGTGRETQYF. CDR3 nucleotides: TGTGCCGCGAAGGGAACAGGGCGGGAGACCCAGTACTTC.

The V call is TRBV7-8, the J call TRBJ1-2; D may be TRBD1 (6 bases). This CDR3 has 13 residues. Germline V gene data show CDR1 as SGHVS and CDR2 as FQNEAQ. V was pared by 6 bases and J by 5 bases, with 13 bases between. CDR3: CASSPGTTYGYTF. The CDR3 bases are TGTGCCAGCAGTCCCGGGACAACTTATGGCTACACCTTC.

The chain combines TRBV3-1 (or the pseudogene TRBV3-2) with TRBJ2-4; TRBD2 matches 13 bases. Germline V CDR1 and CDR2: LGHDT, YNNKEL (reference sequence). The CDR3 sequence is 15 residues long. V shed 2 bases, J shed 7 bases, and the junction held 2 bases outside the gene matches. The CDR3: CASSQQLAGGNIQYF. DNA of the CDR3: TGTGCCAGCAGCCAACAACTAGCGGGGGGGAACATTCAGTACTTC.

The chain joins TRBV19 to TRBJ2-3, with 10 bases matching TRBD1. With 6 bases clipped from V and 5 bases from J, the junction kept 8 bases outside the gene matches. Germline V gene data show CDR1 as LNHDA and CDR2 as SQIVND (reference sequence). The CDR3 covers 15 residues. CDR3 sequence (DNA): TGTGCCAGTAGGGACAGGGGGATCGGGGGAGATACGCAGTATTTT. This encodes CASRDRGIGGDTQYF. The full variable domain, with the rest looked up from reference TRBV19 and TRBJ2-3, is DGGITQSPKYLFRKEGQNVTLSCEQNLNHDAMYWYRQDPGQGLRLIYYSQIVNDFQKGDIAEGYSVSREKKESFPLTVTSAQKNPTAFYLCASRDRGIGGDTQYFGPGTRLTVL.

This chain connects TRBV7-9 to TRBJ2-3; no clear D. The ends were cut back, 2 bases at V and 0 bases at J, with 15 bases in the middle. Germline assignment: CDR1 SEHNR and CDR2 FQNEAQ (reference sequence). This CDR3 contains 17 residues. In nucleotides, the CDR3 is TGTGCCAGCAGCTTAATTATGTCACATGCTAGCACAGATACGCAGTATTTT. Translated: CASSLIMSHASTDTQYF.

The rearrangement joins TRBV28 to TRBJ1-4; D gene unclear. CDR1 is MDHEN and CDR2 is SYDVKM in the germline V gene. Trimming shortened V by 2 bases and J by 2 bases, and 15 bases separated the two germline ends. The CDR3 is 17 residues long. The CDR3 reads CASSLDPVGGTNEKLFF. The CDR3 region has the DNA TGTGCCAGCAGTTTAGACCCGGTTGGCGGGACTAATGAAAAACTGTTTTTT.

The chain recombines TRBV3-1 (or the pseudogene TRBV3-2) with TRBJ1-1; 10 nucleotides match TRBD1. The CDR3 runs to 13 residues. CDR1 and CDR2 (germline): LGHDT, YNNKEL (reference sequence). V shed 7 bases, J shed 4 bases, and the junction held 3 bases outside the gene matches. The CDR3 coding sequence is TGTGCCAGCAAGGGACAGGGGACCACTGAAGCTTTCTTT. Its translation is CASKGQGTTEAFF.

The chain couples TRBV5-4 to TRBJ2-5, with TRBD1 as a possible D gene (6 bases). Deletions cut 0 bases from V and 3 bases from J, with 12 bases between. This CDR3 is 15 amino acids long. Germline-derived CDR1 and CDR2 are SGHNT and YYREEE (reference sequence). DNA of the CDR3: TGTGCCAGCAGCTTGGGACAGGCAGGGGAAGAGACCCAGTACTTC. Protein product: CASSLGQAGEETQYF.

The chain combines TRBV7-9 with TRBJ2-1, with D perhaps matching TRBD1 (5 bases). The V and J ends lost 4 bases and 5 bases respectively, with 15 bases between them. CDR3 length equals 15 residues. Germline CDR1 reads SEHNR; CDR2 reads FQNEAQ (reference sequence). CDR3 nucleotides: TGTGCCAGCAGCTCCTACGGCGCAGGGAACAATGAGCAGTTCTTC. Translating gives CASSSYGAGNNEQFF.

The chain combines TRBV28 with TRBJ2-2; a possible D gene is TRBD1 (6 bases). Deletions cut 6 bases from V and 6 bases from J, with 11 bases between. In germline, CDR1 is MDHEN, CDR2 SYDVKM. CDR3 length equals 13 residues. CDR3 nucleotide sequence: TGTGCCAGCAGGTCAGGGGCCCCCGGGGAGCTGTTTTTT. It yields the protein CASRSGAPGELFF. Complete variable domain (other parts from reference TRBV28 and TRBJ2-2): DVKVTQSSRYLVKRTGEKVFLECVQDMDHENMFWYRQDPGLGLRLIYFSYDVKMKEKGDIPEGYSVSREKKERFSLILESASTNQTSMYLCASRSGAPGELFFGEGSRLTVL.

The V gene is TRBV28, the J gene TRBJ1-1, with 9 nucleotides matching TRBD1. The trim removed 1 base at V and 3 bases at J, leaving 6 bases unmatched. The V gene's germline CDR1 is MDHEN and CDR2 SYDVKM. This CDR3 has 16 residues. The CDR3 DNA reads TGTGCCAGCAGTTTATCACAGGGGGCATGGGACACTGAAGCTTTCTTT. The encoded protein is CASSLSQGAWDTEAFF.

This chain uses TRBV15 with TRBJ2-7; D call uncertain. This CDR3 comprises 14 residues. The V gene lost 1 base and the J gene lost 0 bases, with 7 bases spanning the gap. Germline V CDR1 and CDR2: LNHNV, YYDKDF (reference sequence). The CDR3: CATSRGYSSYEQYV. The CDR3 coding sequence is TGTGCCACCAGCAGAGGCTACAGCTCCTACGAGCAGTACGTC.

The gene calls are TRBV11-3 and TRBJ2-2, with TRBD2 matching 7 bases. V dropped 1 base and J dropped 4; count of bases not matched to a gene: 0. The CDR3 extends over 14 amino acids. Germline V CDR1 and CDR2: SGHNT, YENEEA. The CDR3 reads CASSLGGGTGELFF. The CDR3 DNA reads as TGTGCCAGCAGCTTAGGGGGGGGCACCGGGGAGCTGTTTTTT.

The chain employs TRBV28 and TRBJ2-3; a weak D match, TRBD2 (5 bases). This CDR3 comprises 15 residues. The ends were cut back, 5 bases at V and 0 bases at J, with 12 bases in the middle. Germline values: CDR1 MDHEN, CDR2 SYDVKM. The CDR3 bases are TGTGCCAGCAGTCCTCGGACTTCTAGCACAGATACGCAGTATTTT. It is translated as CASSPRTSSTDTQYF.

The CDR3 DNA follows: TGTGCCAGCAGGACAACGCGGGGGGCCGGCAATCAGCCCCAGCATTTT. Its protein is CASRTTRGAGNQPQHF. The J gene is TRBJ1-5, the V gene TRBV6-6; weak D call: TRBD1 (6 bases). Trimming stripped 6 bases from V and 2 bases from J, with 17 bases between. Germline CDR1 reads MNHNY; CDR2 reads SVGAGI (reference sequence). There are 16 residues in the CDR3.

A note on this clone: One end of the junction is discordant with germline, which a read error may explain. The gene calls are TRBV5-1 and TRBJ2-2; D may be TRBD1 (6 bases). The length of the CDR3 is 17 residues. The germline gives CDR1 SGHRS, CDR2 YFSETQ. CDR3 protein: CASSFLTGPTNTGELFF. The CDR3 DNA reads TGTGCCAGCAGCTTTTTGACAGGACCTACTAACACCGGGGAGCTGTTTTTT. The full variable domain, its missing parts supplied by reference TRBV5-1 and TRBJ2-2, is KAGVTQTPRYLIKTRGQQVTLSCSPISGHRSVSWYQQTPGQGLQFLFEYFSETQRNKGNFPGRFSGRQFSNSRSEMNVSTLELGDSALYLCASSFLTGPTNTGELFFGEGSRLTVL.

The chain carries TRBV6-1 and TRBJ1-1, with a weak D call TRBD1 (5 bases). CDR3 length: 13 amino acids. Germline-derived CDR1 and CDR2 are MNHNS and SASEGT. Trimming stripped 2 bases from V and 8 bases from J, with 12 bases between. CDR3 nucleotide sequence: TGTGCCAGCAGTGAATTGGGCAGGGCGGAAGCTTTCTTT. Encoded protein: CASSELGRAEAFF.

Note on this clone: No DNA is shown, since the ends of the CDR3 on it are uncertain; the CDR3 is the one TCRdb lists. The rearrangement joins TRBV1 to TRBJ2-7; the table's D gene call, TRBD2, was not cross checked with the DNA. TRBV1 is described as a pseudogene. The CDR3 length is 17 residues, termini included. The CDR3 reads CTSSHYTCWDYAYEQYV.

The chain couples TRBV6-1 to TRBJ2-7; maybe TRBD1 (6 bases). Trimming took off 1 base at V and 9 bases at J, with 13 bases between the two ends. The CDR3 covers 13 residues. In germline, CDR1 is MNHNS, CDR2 SASEGT. Written as DNA, the CDR3 is TGTGCCAGCAGTGAAGGGACAGCGAGAGTGCAGTACGTC. Amino acid sequence: CASSEGTARVQYV.

The chain employs TRBV7-9 and TRBJ2-7; 7 bases match TRBD2. CDR1 is SEHNR and CDR2 is FQNEAQ in the germline V gene (reference sequence). The CDR3 consists of 15 residues. Trimming cost V 2 bases and J 6 bases; bases outside gene matches: 10. The CDR3 nucleotides read TGTGCCAGCAGCTTACTCGGGAGGAATTCATTCGAGCAGTACGTC. It yields the protein CASSLLGRNSFEQYV.

The chain uses TRBV24-1 and TRBJ1-4; perhaps TRBD1 as D (5 bases). Germline V CDR1 and CDR2: KGHDR, SFDVKD. The CDR3 runs to 14 residues. V was cut by 4 bases and J by 5 bases, with 10 bases left in between. This chain's CDR3 is CATSESGRNEKLFF. CDR3 bases: TGTGCCACCAGTGAATCAGGGCGAAATGAAAAACTGTTTTTT.

A word on this clone: A read error may produce the germline difference seen at one junction end. The chain combines TRBV7-9 with TRBJ1-2; D may be TRBD1 (6 bases). CDR3 length equals 12 residues. Germline loops: CDR1 SEHNR, CDR2 FQNEAQ (reference sequence). In DNA form, the CDR3 reads TGTGCCAGCAGCTTAGAAGTGTCTGGTGGACAGTTC. This codes for CASSLEVSGGQF.